The 21 T cell receptor beta chains below were found in one sample sequenced in a study of T cells in Graves' hyperthyroidism and ophthalmopathy. Authors of the study amplified TCR beta CDR3 regions from RNA transcripts. The study used the HTBI primer set for a first-round RT-PCR of the TCR CDR3. Using its own MiXCR run on the multiplex PCR reads, TCRdb lists one record per CDR3 protein. The sample has roughly 280,000 distinct CDR3 sequences; around 20% are singletons. The sample comprised blood. These TCRs come from a man aged 30-40 years with Graves' ophthalmopathy.

This clonotype occurred a few times. This sequence joins TRBV28 and TRBJ1-5; D is possibly TRBD1 (6 bases). Germline CDR1 MDHEN, CDR2 SYDVKM. The CDR3 sequence is 16 residues long. The V end was cut by 5 bases, the J end by 2 bases, with 16 bases between. The CDR3 sequence: CASSPPRGAGNQPQHF. The CDR3 DNA reads TGTGCCAGCAGTCCACCTCGGGGGGCGGGCAATCAGCCCCAGCATTTT.

The chain links TRBV7-9 to TRBJ1-1, with D hard to call. Between the trimmed V and J ends, which lost 4 bases and 0 bases, there was a span of 9 bases. Germline V gene lookup returns CDR1 SEHNR and CDR2 FQNEAQ (reference sequence). The CDR3 sequence is 14 residues long. The CDR3 nucleotides read TGTGCCAGCAGCTCCCCGGATTTGAACACTGAAGCTTTCTTT. This sequence encodes CASSSPDLNTEAFF.

Ten or more counts support this clonotype. This chain's CDR3 is CASSPNYQETQYF. CDR3 nucleotide sequence: TGTGCCAGCTCACCCAATTACCAAGAGACCCAGTACTTC. This rearrangement joins TRBV18 to TRBJ2-5; no clear D. Looked up from germline, CDR1 is KGHSH and CDR2 is LQKENI. V was trimmed by 3 bases and J by 0 bases, leaving 5 bases between them. This CDR3 contains 13 residues.

The rearrangement uses TRBV27 and TRBJ1-5; the match to TRBD1 covers 9 bases. Germline V lookup: CDR1 MNHEY, CDR2 SMNVEV (reference sequence). The CDR3 is made up of 15 amino acids. Germline trimming cut 2 bases from V and 9 bases from J; bases unmatched to any gene: 8. The CDR3 nucleotides are TGTGCCAGCAGTTTAACAGGGGGCCCCTATAGGCCCCAGCATTTT. This gives the protein CASSLTGGPYRPQHF.

The V gene is TRBV15, the J gene TRBJ2-1; 7 bases are a match to TRBD2. The V segment lost 5 bases and the J segment 10 bases; nucleotides outside the gene matches: 5. The CDR3 loop spans 12 amino acids. The germline CDR1 and CDR2 sequences are LNHNV and YYDKDF (reference sequence). This CDR3 is CATSLAGVEQFF. CDR3 sequence (DNA): TGTGCCACCAGCCTGGCGGGAGTAGAGCAGTTCTTC.

With regard to this clonotype: A much bigger clone sits one base away, suggesting this may be a read error. The rearrangement links TRBV20-1 to TRBJ1-5; TRBD1 matches 9 bases. J gave up 6 bases and V 1 base, and 10 bases lay outside the gene matches. The CDR3 covers 16 residues. Germline loops: CDR1 DFQATT, CDR2 SNEGSKA (reference sequence). The CDR3 sequence is CSARVRGQGGSQPQHF. For the CDR3, the DNA is TGCAGTGCTAGAGTTCGGGGACAGGGAGGTAGTCAGCCCCAGCATTTT.

In this sample, this clonotype turned up many times. The V call is TRBV11-3, the J call TRBJ1-1; D call uncertain. Between the trimmed V and J ends, which lost 5 bases and 1 base, there was a span of 11 bases. The CDR3 covers 14 residues. Germline lookup yields CDR1 SGHNT and CDR2 YENEEA. The CDR3 DNA follows: TGTGCCAGCAGCCCCGGACGGAAGAACACTGAAGCTTTCTTT. It yields the protein CASSPGRKNTEAFF.

The table lists this clonotype with many counts. The chain joins TRBV20-1 to TRBJ1-5; 7 bases align to TRBD1. The CDR3 consists of 17 residues. The V gene's germline CDR1 is DFQATT and CDR2 SNEGSKA (reference sequence). V lost 1 base to trimming and J lost 0 bases; unmatched junction nucleotides: 9. The CDR3 sequence is CSARGDSGHASNQPQHF. For the CDR3, the DNA is TGCAGTGCTAGAGGGGACAGTGGTCACGCTAGCAATCAGCCCCAGCATTTT.

This clonotype was seen more than once but under ten times. V is TRBV7-8 and J is TRBJ1-2; possible D gene TRBD1, 6 bases. Per the germline V gene, CDR1 is SGHVS and CDR2 is FQNEAQ. V lost 2 bases and J lost 2, with 12 bases in between. The CDR3 spans 15 residues. The CDR3 sequence is CASSLRGGLNYGYTF. CDR3 DNA: TGTGCCAGCAGCTTAAGGGGGGGTCTGAACTATGGCTACACCTTC.

The chain employs TRBV28 and TRBJ2-7; 8 bases match TRBD2. CDR1 and CDR2 (germline): MDHEN, SYDVKM. The CDR3 length is 15 residues. V gave up 3 bases and J gave up 4 bases; unmatched junction bases: 8. The CDR3: CASSFWVEREYEQYF. CDR3 DNA: TGTGCCAGCAGTTTTTGGGTCGAGCGGGAGTACGAGCAGTACTTC.

This clonotype was seen more than once but under ten times. V usage is TRBV28 and J usage is TRBJ2-6, with TRBD1 matching 10 bases. Per germline, CDR1 MDHEN and CDR2 SYDVKM. The CDR3 runs to 19 residues. J gave up 0 bases and V 5 bases, and 10 bases lay outside the gene matches. The CDR3 loop reads CASSLIRDRGISGANVLTF. The CDR3 DNA follows: TGTGCCAGCAGTCTGATAAGGGACAGGGGAATCTCTGGGGCCAACGTCCTGACTTTC.

As to this clonotype: At one end the junction does not follow the germline gene, possibly because of a read error. The J gene is TRBJ2-3, the V gene TRBV20-1; 7 positions agree with TRBD2. Looked up from germline, CDR1 is DFQATT and CDR2 is SNEGSKA (reference sequence). The CDR3 extends over 15 amino acids. Here the CDR3 DNA reads TGCAGTGCTAGATGGGCTAGCGGCAGCACAGGTACGCAGTATTTT. It translates to CSARWASGSTGTQYF.

This clonotype occurred a few times. The chain recombines TRBV30 with TRBJ1-2; tentatively, D is TRBD1 (5 bases). CDR1 is GTSNPN, CDR2 SVGIG, per germline (reference sequence). V lost 3 bases, J lost 2 bases, and 7 bases lay in between. CDR3 length equals 12 residues. The CDR3 nucleotides are TGTGCCTGGAGCGGGGGAAACTATGGCTACACCTTC. It encodes CAWSGGNYGYTF.

This clonotype was seen a handful of times. Possible read error: a much larger clone is one base away. The V gene is TRBV5-1, the J gene TRBJ2-1; 10 nucleotides align to TRBD2. The length of the CDR3 is 15 residues. The germline V gene encodes CDR1 SGHRS and CDR2 YFSETQ. The CDR3 sequence is CASGLGLAQYNEQFF. The DNA of the CDR3 is TGCGCCAGCGGCTTGGGACTAGCGCAATACAATGAGCAGTTCTTC. The full variable domain, rest sourced from reference TRBV5-1 and TRBJ2-1, is KAGVTQTPRYLIKTRGQQVTLSCSPISGHRSVSWYQQTPGQGLQFLFEYFSETQRNKGNFPGRFSGRQFSNSRSEMNVSTLELGDSALYLCASGLGLAQYNEQFFGPGTRLTVL.

The chain is built from TRBV14 and TRBJ1-3, with 8 bases aligning to TRBD1. Trimming at V came to 6 bases and at J to 3 bases, leaving 7 bases not matched to a gene. Germline assignment: CDR1 SGHDN and CDR2 FVKESK. This CDR3 is 15 amino acids long. The CDR3 region has the DNA TGTGCCAGCAGACCCGGGACAGGAGGTGGAAACACCATATATTTT. This translates into CASRPGTGGGNTIYF.

This rearrangement joins TRBV2 to TRBJ2-1; 11 bases match TRBD1. V lost 4 bases, J lost 3 bases, and 2 bases stayed unmatched. The CDR3 sequence is 15 residues long. Germline V gives CDR1 SNHLY, CDR2 FYNNEI. The chain's CDR3 is CASSGGTGGYNEQFF. The CDR3 nucleotides read TGTGCCAGCAGTGGGGGGACAGGGGGCTACAATGAGCAGTTCTTC.

This clonotype was detected many times. This sequence joins TRBV12-3 or TRBV12-4 and TRBJ2-1, with D uncertain. Trimming pared 5 bases from V and 6 bases from J, leaving 17 bases between. The CDR3 runs 15 residues. The chain's CDR3 is CASSPAVRLFNEQFF. The CDR3 DNA reads TGTGCCAGCAGTCCGGCGGTTCGTCTATTCAATGAGCAGTTCTTC.

This clonotype has only one observation. J is TRBJ1-1 and V is TRBV3-1, with TRBD1 as a possible D gene (5 bases). Trimming removed 6 bases from V and 5 bases from J, with 19 bases in between. There are 15 residues in the CDR3. The V gene's germline CDR1 is LGHDT and CDR2 YNNKEL (reference sequence). Here the CDR3 reads CASSQNRISRTEAFF. The CDR3 DNA reads TGTGCCAGCAGTCAGAACAGGATATCGAGGACTGAAGCTTTCTTT. Variable domain in full (rest from reference TRBV3-1 and TRBJ1-1): DTAVSQTPKYLVTQMGNDKSIKCEQNLGHDTMYWYKQDSKKFLKIMFSYNNKELIINETVPNRFSPKSPDKAHLNLHINSLELGDSAVYFCASSQNRISRTEAFFGQGTRLTVV.

This clonotype was counted ten times or more. This chain connects TRBV18 to TRBJ1-1; tentatively, D is TRBD1 (6 bases). V was clipped by 3 bases and J by 8 bases, with 13 bases between them. The CDR3 length is 13 residues. Germline CDR1 is KGHSH and CDR2 is LQKENI. The CDR3: CASSPNGQTEAFF. DNA for the CDR3: TGTGCCAGCTCACCCAATGGACAGACCGAAGCTTTCTTT.

In this sample, this clonotype turned up many times. V usage is TRBV2 and J usage is TRBJ2-7, with 9 positions matching TRBD1. Unmatched junction bases numbered 15, after V lost 7 bases and J lost 5 bases. The CDR3 sequence is 16 residues long. From germline, CDR1 is SNHLY and CDR2 FYNNEI. In nucleotides, the CDR3 is TGTGCCAGCACTCCGTTTCTTAGGACAGGGGTTGACGAGCAGTACTTC. Amino acid sequence: CASTPFLRTGVDEQYF.

At least ten counts were recorded for this clonotype. The chain uses TRBV30 and TRBJ2-7; D is possibly TRBD2 (6 bases). The germline V gene has CDR1 GTSNPN and CDR2 SVGIG (reference sequence). The ends were cut back, 2 bases at V and 3 bases at J, with 17 bases in the middle. CDR3 size: 15 residues. The CDR3 sequence is CAWSSRLVVVYEQYF. The CDR3 DNA reads as TGTGCCTGGAGTTCCCGACTAGTAGTAGTCTACGAGCAGTACTTC.